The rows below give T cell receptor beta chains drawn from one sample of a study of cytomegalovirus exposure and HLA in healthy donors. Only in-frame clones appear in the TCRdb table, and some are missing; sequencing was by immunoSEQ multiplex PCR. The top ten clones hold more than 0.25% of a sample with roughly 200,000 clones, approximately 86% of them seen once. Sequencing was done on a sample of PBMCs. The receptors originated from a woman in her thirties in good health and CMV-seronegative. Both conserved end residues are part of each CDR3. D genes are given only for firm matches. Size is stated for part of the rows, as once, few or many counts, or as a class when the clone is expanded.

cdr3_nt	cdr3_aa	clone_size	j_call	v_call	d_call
TGTGCCAGCAGCCGACCGGGACAGTCAATCTATGGCTACACCTTC	CASSRPGQSIYGYTF	.	TRBJ1-2	TRBV4-2	TRBD1
TGTGCCAGCAGTGTCCTCGACAGACCTAGTAACTATGGCTACACCTTC	CASSVLDRPSNYGYTF	few	TRBJ1-2	TRBV28	.
TGCAGCGTTGAAAGCGGCACGAATGAGCAGTTCTTC	CSVESGTNEQFF	.	TRBJ2-1	TRBV29-1	.
TGTGCCAGCAGCTTGGGATCCGGGACAGGGAGGGCAGATACGCAGTATTTT	CASSLGSGTGRADTQYF	.	TRBJ2-3	TRBV5-6	TRBD1
TGCAGCGTAGGGGACAGGGCGTATGGCTACACCTTC	CSVGDRAYGYTF	.	TRBJ1-2	TRBV29-1	TRBD1
TGTGCCAGCTCACCAAGGAGGACGGGGGGGCGTCAAGAGACCCAGTACTTC	CASSPRRTGGRQETQYF	.	TRBJ2-5	TRBV18	TRBD2
TGTGCCAGCAGCTTAAAGTCAGGGGCAGATACGCAGTATTTT	CASSLKSGADTQYF	once	TRBJ2-3	TRBV13	.
TGCGCCAGCAGCTTCCTTACTAGCGTCCAAGAGACCCAGTACTTC	CASSFLTSVQETQYF	.	TRBJ2-5	TRBV5-1	TRBD2
TGTGCCAGCAGCAAGGGACTAGCGGACTACGAGCAGTACTTC	CASSKGLADYEQYF	once	TRBJ2-7	TRBV7-9	TRBD2
TGTGCCAGCAGCCAAGATGGGGGTAGCGGGGGAGCAGATACGCAGTATTTT	CASSQDGGSGGADTQYF	few	TRBJ2-3	TRBV4-2	TRBD2
TGTGCCAGCAGCTTAAATCTTCCGGGACAGGGAGTTTGGTACGAGCAGTACTTC	CASSLNLPGQGVWYEQYF	.	TRBJ2-7	TRBV11-2	TRBD1